This T cell receptor beta chain was identified in a study of CD8 T cells in Susac syndrome. Note on this clonotype: Antigen specificity is unknown.

Germline V CDR1 and CDR2: ENHRY, SYGVKD. The CDR3 has 14 residues. V lost 0 bases, J lost 7 bases, and 12 bases lay in between. RNA in amounts of about 0.45 to 1 ug was reverse transcribed with random hexamers. TCRdb called the immunoSEQ multiplex PCR reads again in MiXCR, with one record for every CDR3 protein. The sample contains roughly 100,000 distinct CDR3 sequences, 90% to 97% of which appear only once. Study-level results: The number of Susac-specific public clones found was more than 15 in total CD8+ repertoires and about five in CD8+ TEMRA repertoires. The TCR sequencing and HLA analysis in the study involved a relatively small number of individuals, as the study acknowledged. TEMRA cells and active patients showed peak Susac CD8+ clonal expansion.

Sequencing was done on a sample of CD8+ T cells from PBMCs. The chain joins TRBV10-3 to TRBJ1-1; the D gene is possibly TRBD1 (6 bases). This TCR came from a human donor with Susac syndrome. The chain's CDR3 is CAISESNRVVEAFF. CDR3 nucleotide sequence: TGTGCCATCAGTGAGTCAAACAGGGTAGTTGAAGCTTTCTTT.